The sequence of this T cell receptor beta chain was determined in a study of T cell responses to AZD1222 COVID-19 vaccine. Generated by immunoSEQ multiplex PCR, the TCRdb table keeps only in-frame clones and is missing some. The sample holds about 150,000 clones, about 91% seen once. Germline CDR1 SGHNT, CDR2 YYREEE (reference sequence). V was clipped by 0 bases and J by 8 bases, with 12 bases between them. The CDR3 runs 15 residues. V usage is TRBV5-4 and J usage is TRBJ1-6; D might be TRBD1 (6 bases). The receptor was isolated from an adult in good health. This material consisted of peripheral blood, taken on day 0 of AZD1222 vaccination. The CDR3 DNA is TGTGCCAGCAGCTTGGAAAGGAGGGGGGATTCACCCCTCCACTTT. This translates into CASSLERRGDSPLHF.